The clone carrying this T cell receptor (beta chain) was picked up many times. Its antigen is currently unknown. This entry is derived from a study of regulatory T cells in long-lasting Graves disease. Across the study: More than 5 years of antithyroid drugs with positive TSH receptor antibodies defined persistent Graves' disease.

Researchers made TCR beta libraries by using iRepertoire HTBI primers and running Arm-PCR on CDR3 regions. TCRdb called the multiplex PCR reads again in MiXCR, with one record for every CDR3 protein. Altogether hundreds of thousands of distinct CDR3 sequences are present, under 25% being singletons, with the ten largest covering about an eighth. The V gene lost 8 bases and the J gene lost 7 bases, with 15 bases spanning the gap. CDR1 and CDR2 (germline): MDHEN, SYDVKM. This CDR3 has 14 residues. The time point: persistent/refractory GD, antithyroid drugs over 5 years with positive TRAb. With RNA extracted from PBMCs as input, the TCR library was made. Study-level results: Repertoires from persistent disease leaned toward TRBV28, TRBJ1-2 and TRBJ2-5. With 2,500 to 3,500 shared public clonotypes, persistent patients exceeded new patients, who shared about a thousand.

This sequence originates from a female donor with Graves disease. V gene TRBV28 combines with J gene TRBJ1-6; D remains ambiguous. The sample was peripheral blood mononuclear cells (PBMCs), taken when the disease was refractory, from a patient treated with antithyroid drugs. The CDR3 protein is CASRPGRQNSPLHF. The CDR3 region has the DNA TGTGCCAGCCGGCCCGGACGGCAAAATTCACCCCTCCACTTT. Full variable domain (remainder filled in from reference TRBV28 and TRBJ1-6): DVKVTQSSRYLVKRTGEKVFLECVQDMDHENMFWYRQDPGLGLRLIYFSYDVKMKEKGDIPEGYSVSREKKERFSLILESASTNQTSMYLCASRPGRQNSPLHFGNGTRLTVT.